This T cell receptor beta chain was sequenced for a study of blood T cell repertoires in COVID-19. Overall study context: Samples representing acute and convalescent COVID-19 were sourced from the United States, Italy and Spain. Sample material is recorded as cDNA or gDNA derived from T cells, B-cell-depleted T cells, or PBMCs.

Under the authors' procedure: Amplification with reference gene primers provided the estimates of nucleated cell counts. Sequencing used immunoSEQ multiplex PCR; TCRdb keeps in-frame clones, though not all of them. Clone size and V and J calls were adopted from that table, with D and trimming inferred from the DNA. Of 250,000 to 300,000 clones in the sample, around 89% are singletons; the top ten hold just under 6.5%. The CDR3 totals 14 residues. Germline trimming cut 5 bases from V and 1 base from J; bases unmatched to any gene: 1. Germline V gene data show CDR1 as LGHNA and CDR2 as YSLEER. The Seattle patients joined while their infection was active and were tracked longitudinally afterward.

The V gene is TRBV4-3, the J gene TRBJ2-2, with TRBD1 identical over 7 bases. Sequencing was carried out using peripheral blood. This receptor was taken from a woman aged 50 to 65 with COVID-19, enrolled during active disease. CDR3 sequence reads: CASSRGRNTGELFF. The CDR3 coding sequence is TGCGCCAGCAGCAGGGGGCGGAACACCGGGGAGCTGTTTTTT.